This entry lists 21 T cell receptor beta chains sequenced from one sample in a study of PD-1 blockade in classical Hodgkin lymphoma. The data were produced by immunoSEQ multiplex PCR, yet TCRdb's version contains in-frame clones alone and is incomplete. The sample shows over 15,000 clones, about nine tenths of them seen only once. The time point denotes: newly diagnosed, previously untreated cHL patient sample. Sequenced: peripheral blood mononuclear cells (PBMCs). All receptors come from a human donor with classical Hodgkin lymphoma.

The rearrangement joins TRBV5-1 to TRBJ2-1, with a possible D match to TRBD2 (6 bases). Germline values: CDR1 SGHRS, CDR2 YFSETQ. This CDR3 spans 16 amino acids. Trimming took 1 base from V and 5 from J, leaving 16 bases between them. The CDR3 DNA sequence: TGCGCCAGCAGCTTGAGGCGGGCGGGAAGGAACAATGAGCAGTTCTTC. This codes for CASSLRRAGRNNEQFF. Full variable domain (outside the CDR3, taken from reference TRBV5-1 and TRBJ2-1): KAGVTQTPRYLIKTRGQQVTLSCSPISGHRSVSWYQQTPGQGLQFLFEYFSETQRNKGNFPGRFSGRQFSNSRSEMNVSTLELGDSALYLCASSLRRAGRNNEQFFGPGTRLTVL.

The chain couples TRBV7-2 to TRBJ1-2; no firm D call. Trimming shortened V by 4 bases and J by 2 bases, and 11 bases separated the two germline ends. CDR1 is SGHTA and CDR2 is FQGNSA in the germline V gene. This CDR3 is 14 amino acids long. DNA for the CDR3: TGTGCCAGCAGCTCCTCTGTCTGGAACTATGGCTACACCTTC. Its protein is CASSSSVWNYGYTF.

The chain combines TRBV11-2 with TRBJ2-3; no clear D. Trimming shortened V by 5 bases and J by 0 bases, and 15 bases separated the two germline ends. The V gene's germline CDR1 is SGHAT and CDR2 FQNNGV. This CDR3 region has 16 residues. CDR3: CASSLLYGASTDTQYF. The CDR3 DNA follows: TGTGCCAGCAGCCTCCTATACGGAGCTAGCACAGATACGCAGTATTTT.

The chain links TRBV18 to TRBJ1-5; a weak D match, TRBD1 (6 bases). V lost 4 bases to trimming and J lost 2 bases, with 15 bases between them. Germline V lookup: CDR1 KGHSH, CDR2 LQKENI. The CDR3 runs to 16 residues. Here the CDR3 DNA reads TGTGCCAGCTCACTGGGGACATTGGGGGGCAATCAGCCCCAGCATTTT. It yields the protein CASSLGTLGGNQPQHF.

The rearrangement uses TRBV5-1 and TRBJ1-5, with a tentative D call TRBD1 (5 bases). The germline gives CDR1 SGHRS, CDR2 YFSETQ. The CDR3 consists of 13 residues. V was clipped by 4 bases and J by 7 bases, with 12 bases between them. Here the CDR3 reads CASSADIGQPQHF. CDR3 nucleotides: TGCGCCAGCAGCGCGGACATCGGGCAGCCCCAGCATTTT.

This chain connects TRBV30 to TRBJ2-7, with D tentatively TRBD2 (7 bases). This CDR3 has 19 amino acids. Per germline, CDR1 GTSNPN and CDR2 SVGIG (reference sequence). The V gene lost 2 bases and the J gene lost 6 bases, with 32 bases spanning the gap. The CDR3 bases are TGTGCCTGGAGTCTCTCGGGAGGAATTTGGGGGGCGCCGGCTTCCGAGCAGTACTTC. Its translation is CAWSLSGGIWGAPASEQYF.

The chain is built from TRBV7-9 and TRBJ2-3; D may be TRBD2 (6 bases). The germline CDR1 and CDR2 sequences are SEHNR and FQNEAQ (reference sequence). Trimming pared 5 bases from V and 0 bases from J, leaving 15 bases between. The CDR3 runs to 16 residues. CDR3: CASSGKWAGSTDTQYF. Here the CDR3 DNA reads TGTGCCAGCAGCGGAAAATGGGCGGGAAGCACAGATACGCAGTATTTT.

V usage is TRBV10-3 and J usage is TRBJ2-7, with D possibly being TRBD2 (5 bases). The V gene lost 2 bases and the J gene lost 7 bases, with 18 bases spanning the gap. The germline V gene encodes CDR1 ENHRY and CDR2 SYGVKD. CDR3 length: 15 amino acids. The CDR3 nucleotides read TGTGCCATCAGTGAGCCAAGGCGGAGGTCGGAGGAGCAGTACTTC. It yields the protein CAISEPRRRSEEQYF.

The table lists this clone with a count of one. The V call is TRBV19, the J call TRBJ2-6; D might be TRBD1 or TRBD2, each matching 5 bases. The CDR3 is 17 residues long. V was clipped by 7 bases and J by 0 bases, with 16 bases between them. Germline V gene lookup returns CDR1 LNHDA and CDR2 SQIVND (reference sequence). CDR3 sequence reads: CASKRGSVVSGANVLTF. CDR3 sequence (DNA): TGTGCCAGTAAGAGGGGCAGCGTGGTCTCTGGGGCCAACGTCCTGACTTTC. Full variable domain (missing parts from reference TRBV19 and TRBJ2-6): DGGITQSPKYLFRKEGQNVTLSCEQNLNHDAMYWYRQDPGQGLRLIYYSQIVNDFQKGDIAEGYSVSREKKESFPLTVTSAQKNPTAFYLCASKRGSVVSGANVLTFGAGSRLTVL.

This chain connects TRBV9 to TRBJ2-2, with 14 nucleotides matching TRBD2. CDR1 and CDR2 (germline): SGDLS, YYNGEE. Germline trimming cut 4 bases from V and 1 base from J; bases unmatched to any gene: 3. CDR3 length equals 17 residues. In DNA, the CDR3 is TGTGCCAGCAGCCCGGGACTAGCGGGGGTGAACACCGGGGAGCTGTTTTTT. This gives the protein CASSPGLAGVNTGELFF.

The CDR3: CASRGSRETQYF. In DNA, the CDR3 is TGTGCCAGCCGCGGGAGCCGGGAGACCCAGTACTTC. This chain uses TRBV2 with TRBJ2-5; TRBD2 aligns across 7 bases. CDR1 and CDR2 (germline): SNHLY, FYNNEI. Germline trimming cut 8 bases from V and 5 bases from J; bases unmatched to any gene: 5. The CDR3 is made up of 12 amino acids.

This CDR3 reads CASSLLQGGEKLFF. Here the CDR3 DNA reads TGCGCCAGCAGCTTACTACAGGGTGGCGAAAAACTGTTTTTT. The chain uses TRBV5-1 and TRBJ1-4, with TRBD1 as a possible D gene (6 bases). Trimming stripped 2 bases from V and 8 bases from J, with 13 bases between. In germline, CDR1 is SGHRS, CDR2 YFSETQ. The CDR3 is 14 residues long.

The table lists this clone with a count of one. This CDR3 is CASSKPGERSPLHF. Here the CDR3 DNA reads TGTGCCAGCAGTAAGCCAGGAGAGCGATCACCCCTCCACTTT. The V call is TRBV28, the J call TRBJ1-6; D ambiguous. The CDR3 contains 14 residues. Germline V gene data show CDR1 as MDHEN and CDR2 as SYDVKM. The V and J ends lost 5 bases and 10 bases respectively, with 15 bases between them.

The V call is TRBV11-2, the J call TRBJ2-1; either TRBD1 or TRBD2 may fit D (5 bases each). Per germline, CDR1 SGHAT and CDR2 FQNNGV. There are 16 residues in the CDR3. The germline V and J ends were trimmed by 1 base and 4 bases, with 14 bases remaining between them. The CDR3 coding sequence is TGTGCCAGCAGCTTAGTCCGGGGCAGGGTATACAATGAGCAGTTCTTC. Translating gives CASSLVRGRVYNEQFF.

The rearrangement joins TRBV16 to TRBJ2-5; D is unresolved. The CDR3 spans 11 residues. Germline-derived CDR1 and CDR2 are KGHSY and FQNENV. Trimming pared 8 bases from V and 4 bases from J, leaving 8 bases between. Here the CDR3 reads CASSQGETQYF. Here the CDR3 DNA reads TGTGCCAGCTCTCAAGGAGAGACCCAGTACTTC.

The CDR3 reads CASSHGDRLAGREKLFF. CDR3 nucleotide sequence: TGTGCCAGCAGTCACGGGGACAGGCTAGCAGGGCGGGAAAAACTGTTTTTT. V usage is TRBV27 and J usage is TRBJ1-4; 8 bases are a match to TRBD1. The V segment lost 5 bases and the J segment 8 bases; nucleotides outside the gene matches: 16. Germline V lookup: CDR1 MNHEY, CDR2 SMNVEV (reference sequence). The CDR3 length is 17 residues.

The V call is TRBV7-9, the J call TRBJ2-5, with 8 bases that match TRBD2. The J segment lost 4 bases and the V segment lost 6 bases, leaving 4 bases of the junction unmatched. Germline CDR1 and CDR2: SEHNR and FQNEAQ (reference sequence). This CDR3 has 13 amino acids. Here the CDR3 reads CASRRREGETQYF. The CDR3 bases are TGTGCCAGCAGGAGACGGGAGGGAGAGACCCAGTACTTC. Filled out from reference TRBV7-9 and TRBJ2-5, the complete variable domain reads DTGVSQNPRHKITKRGQNVTFRCDPISEHNRLYWYRQTLGQGPEFLTYFQNEAQLEKSRLLSDRFSAERPKGSFSTLEIQRTEQGDSAMYLCASRRREGETQYFGPGTRLLVL.

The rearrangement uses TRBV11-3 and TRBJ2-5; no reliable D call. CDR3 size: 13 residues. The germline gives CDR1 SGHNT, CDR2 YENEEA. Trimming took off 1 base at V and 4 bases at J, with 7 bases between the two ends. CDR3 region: CASSLGPGETQYF. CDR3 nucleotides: TGTGCCAGCAGCTTAGGGCCGGGAGAGACCCAGTACTTC.

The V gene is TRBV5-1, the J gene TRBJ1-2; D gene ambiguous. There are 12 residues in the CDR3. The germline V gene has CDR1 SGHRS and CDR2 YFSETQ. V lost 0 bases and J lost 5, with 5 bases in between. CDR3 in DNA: TGCGCCAGCAGCTTGGGCCAGTATGGCTACACCTTC. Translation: CASSLGQYGYTF.

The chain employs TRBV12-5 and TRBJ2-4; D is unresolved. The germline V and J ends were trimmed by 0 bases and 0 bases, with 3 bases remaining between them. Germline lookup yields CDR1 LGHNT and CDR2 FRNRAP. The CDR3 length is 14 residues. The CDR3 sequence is CASGLVVAKNIQYF. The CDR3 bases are TGTGCTAGTGGTTTGGTAGTAGCCAAAAACATTCAGTACTTC.

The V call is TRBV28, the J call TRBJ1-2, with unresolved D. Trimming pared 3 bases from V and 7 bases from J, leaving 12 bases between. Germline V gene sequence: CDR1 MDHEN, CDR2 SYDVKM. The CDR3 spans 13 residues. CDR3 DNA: TGTGCCAGCAGTTTGCCCGGGAGGTTTGGCTACACCTTC. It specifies CASSLPGRFGYTF.